Detailed here is one T cell receptor (beta chain). It has no known antigen specificity. No base qualities exist here, and no much larger clone lies one base off it. These data originate in a study of blood T cell repertoires in COVID-19 (dated by TCRdb to the early 2020s). For context, the study as a whole: Samples from collaborators originated in the United States, Italy and Spain and spanned both the acute and convalescent phases of COVID-19. The repertoires were released in a freely available public database meant as a resource for research on the immune response to SARS-CoV-2. The material from the prospective study consisted of cDNA or gDNA derived from T cells, B-cell-depleted T cells, or PBMCs. The dataset comprised deeply sampled blood TCRbeta repertoires from subjects exposed to, actively infected with, or recovered from COVID-19. The samples were drawn from the first 160 participants of the ongoing ImmuneRACE study and from about 1,200 subjects provided by 6 global collaborators. Where HLA class I and class II types were available, the types were taken from metadata supplied by the sample provider, not from assay-based typing. Sample metadata almost always included a de-identified subject ID, COVID-19 status, age in years and sex.

Study-wide conclusions, independent of this receptor: The amount of clinical and demographic metadata varied by source and participant and was provided uncurated.

TCRbeta CDR3 regions were amplified from genomic DNA by means of the immunoSEQ Assay, a bias-controlled multiplex PCR. Per the original workflow: The number of nucleated cells in each sample was estimated by amplification of reference gene primers within the assay. To quantify the absolute abundance of each unique TCRbeta CDR3 rearrangement, sequence reads were collapsed and filtered. For each sample, productive Simpson clonality was calculated as the square root of Simpson's diversity index across productive rearrangements. Imported from immuneACCESS, the table was reduced by TCRdb to in-frame sequences with V and J called. These copies leave out some clones; in studies compared against another copy, an unresolved V gene accounts for under half, and the cause of the remainder is not known. V and J calls and clone size come straight from that table; D and trimming were deduced from the DNA. The sample yields over 300,000 clones; 80% to 90% were counted once. The ten top clones hold under 6.5% of the sample.

From a lookup of the germline V gene, CDR1 and CDR2 are SNHLY and FYNNEI. At the junction V is shortened by 10 bases and J by 2 bases, with 15 bases in between. The CDR3 runs 14 residues from the cysteine to the phenylalanine. The DNA shown is the 42-base CDR3, in frame from base 1. Another Seattle source contributed samples from volunteer blood donors who had recovered from COVID-19. Whole blood was collected in K2EDTA tubes by collaborating institutions according to the institutions' own protocols. For TCRbeta analysis, collaborators shipped samples in one of three forms: frozen whole blood, isolated PBMCs, or DNA extracted from either of those sample types.

The sequence derives from a man in his late teens or twenties who had recovered from COVID-19. The rearrangement joined TRBV2 to TRBJ2-1; the best D guess is TRBD1, with 6 bases matching. Input material: peripheral blood. The nucleotide sequence reads TGTGCCAACCCAAAACAGGGTGCCTACAATGAGCAGTTCTTC. Its protein product is CANPKQGAYNEQFF.